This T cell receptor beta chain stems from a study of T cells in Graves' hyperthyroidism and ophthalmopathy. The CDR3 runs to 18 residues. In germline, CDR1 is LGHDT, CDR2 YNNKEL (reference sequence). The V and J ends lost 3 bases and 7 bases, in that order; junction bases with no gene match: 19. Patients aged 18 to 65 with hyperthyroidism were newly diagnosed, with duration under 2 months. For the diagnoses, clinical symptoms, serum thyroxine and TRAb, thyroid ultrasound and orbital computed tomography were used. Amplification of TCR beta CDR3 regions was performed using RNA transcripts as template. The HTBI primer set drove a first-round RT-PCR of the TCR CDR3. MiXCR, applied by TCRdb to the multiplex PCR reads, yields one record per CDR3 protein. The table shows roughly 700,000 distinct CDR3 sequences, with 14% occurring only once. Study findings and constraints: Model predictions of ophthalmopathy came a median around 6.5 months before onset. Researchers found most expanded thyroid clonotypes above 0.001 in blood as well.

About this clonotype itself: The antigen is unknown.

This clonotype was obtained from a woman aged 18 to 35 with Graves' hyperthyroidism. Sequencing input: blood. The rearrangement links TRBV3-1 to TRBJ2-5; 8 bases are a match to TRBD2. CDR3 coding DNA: TGTGCCAGCAGCCAGAGACCAGGGACTAGGGTTCGGCTGGGGACCCAGTACTTC. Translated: CASSQRPGTRVRLGTQYF.